A single sample gave rise to the 17 T cell receptor beta chains below, sequenced in a study of control samples from healthy donors and cancer patients. Method: immunoSEQ multiplex PCR; TCRdb's copy keeps in-frame clones and lacks some. The table records about 180,000 clones, roughly 94% of them present only once. The sequencing input was blood. These receptors all come from a woman under 30 in good health.

The chain combines TRBV4-1 with TRBJ2-7; TRBD1 matches at 9 bases. With 4 bases clipped from V and 5 bases from J, the junction kept 12 bases outside the gene matches. Per germline, CDR1 MGHRA and CDR2 YSYEKL. The length of the CDR3 is 16 residues. The CDR3 DNA reads TGCGCCAGCAGCCGGATAGGACAGGGGCGAAGCCACGAGCAGTACTTC. This encodes CASSRIGQGRSHEQYF.

This chain uses TRBV9 with TRBJ1-6; D is ambiguous. The CDR3 is made up of 12 amino acids. V was cut by 4 bases and J by 13 bases, with 12 bases left in between. Germline V gene lookup returns CDR1 SGDLS and CDR2 YYNGEE. CDR3 nucleotides: TGTGCCAGCAGCTCTCAGAGGTCTCCCCTCCACTTT. It encodes CASSSQRSPLHF.

The rearrangement links TRBV29-1 to TRBJ2-7; 11 bases are a match to TRBD1. Germline CDR1 and CDR2: SQVTM and ANQGSEA. This CDR3 spans 13 amino acids. Unmatched junction bases numbered 9, after V lost 8 bases and J lost 6 bases. The CDR3 here is CSFTWTGGGEQYF. The CDR3 DNA follows: TGCAGCTTTACCTGGACAGGGGGCGGCGAGCAGTACTTC.

This clone has only a few counts. The V gene is TRBV10-3, the J gene TRBJ1-4; D ambiguous. The germline V gene encodes CDR1 ENHRY and CDR2 SYGVKD. V shed 6 bases and J shed 6 bases, with 11 bases lying between them. This CDR3 contains 13 residues. The CDR3 is CAIRRSLDEKLFF. DNA for the CDR3: TGTGCCATCAGGAGAAGCCTAGATGAAAAACTGTTTTTT.

The chain recombines TRBV6-2 or TRBV6-3 with TRBJ2-2; D is unclear. The V gene lost 6 bases and the J gene lost 7 bases, with 12 bases spanning the gap. The CDR3 has 13 residues. Germline CDR1 is MNHEY and CDR2 is SVGEGT. For the CDR3, the DNA is TGTGCCAGCAGCCCAAGTTCGGTCGGGGAGCTGTTTTTT. Its translation is CASSPSSVGELFF.

This chain connects TRBV19 to TRBJ1-5, with D hard to call. CDR3 length: 14 residues. V lost 8 bases, J lost 4 bases, and 15 bases lay in between. Germline V gene lookup returns CDR1 LNHDA and CDR2 SQIVND (reference sequence). CDR3 coding DNA: TGTGCCAGTGGTCGACGGGGTGGGAATCAGCCCCAGCATTTT. Encoded protein: CASGRRGGNQPQHF.

The chain has TRBV12-3 or TRBV12-4 and TRBJ2-3; D gene ambiguous. The ends were cut back, 3 bases at V and 4 bases at J, with 5 bases in the middle. There are 12 residues in the CDR3. This CDR3 reads CASSLGSDTQYF. CDR3 in DNA: TGTGCCAGCAGTTTGGGTTCAGATACGCAGTATTTT.

The rearrangement joins TRBV15 to TRBJ1-2; 10 bases agree with TRBD1. This CDR3 comprises 15 residues. Germline CDR1 and CDR2: LNHNV and YYDKDF (reference sequence). The J segment lost 8 bases and the V segment lost 3 bases, leaving 9 bases of the junction unmatched. CDR3 sequence (DNA): TGTGCCACCAGCAGGTCGGGGACAGGGGAGGACGGCTACACCTTC. This gives the protein CATSRSGTGEDGYTF. Supplemented by reference TRBV15 and TRBJ1-2, the full variable domain reads DAMVIQNPRYQVTQFGKPVTLSCSQTLNHNVMYWYQQKSSQAPKLLFHYYDKDFNNEADTPDNFQSRRPNTSFCFLDIRSPGLGDTAMYLCATSRSGTGEDGYTFGSGTRLTVV.

The J gene is TRBJ1-1, the V gene TRBV6-5; D not certain. The CDR3 covers 13 residues. The ends were cut back, 6 bases at V and 6 bases at J, with 14 bases in the middle. Germline values: CDR1 MNHEY, CDR2 SVGAGI. The CDR3 loop is CASRPQDFAEAFF. For the CDR3, the DNA is TGTGCCAGCAGACCCCAGGACTTTGCTGAAGCTTTCTTT.

V and J are TRBV28 and TRBJ1-1; D might be TRBD1 (6 bases). The germline V gene has CDR1 MDHEN and CDR2 SYDVKM. The CDR3 is 15 amino acids. V was cut by 6 bases and J by 1 base, with 15 bases left in between. The CDR3 bases are TGTGCCAGCAGCCTCCCAGGGGCCAGGAACACTGAAGCTTTCTTT. Translated, it gives CASSLPGARNTEAFF.

This chain connects TRBV9 to TRBJ2-1, with D possibly being TRBD2 (5 bases). V was cut by 3 bases and J by 1 base, with 11 bases left in between. The CDR3 sequence is 15 residues long. Per the germline V gene, CDR1 is SGDLS and CDR2 is YYNGEE. The CDR3 sequence: CASSADSVSYNEQFF. The CDR3 nucleotides are TGTGCCAGCAGCGCCGATAGCGTTTCCTACAATGAGCAGTTCTTC.

The chain carries TRBV7-3 and TRBJ1-6; D gene ambiguous. V was pared by 3 bases and J by 7 bases, with 7 bases between. There are 13 residues in the CDR3. Germline V gives CDR1 SGHTA, CDR2 FQGTGA. The CDR3: CASSFQRNSPLHF. CDR3 sequence (DNA): TGTGCCAGCAGCTTTCAGAGGAATTCACCCCTCCACTTT.

The chain has TRBV7-8 and TRBJ1-2; maybe TRBD1 (5 bases). CDR1 is SGHVS, CDR2 FQNEAQ, per germline. The CDR3 contains 15 residues. V was shortened by 5 bases and J by 8 bases, with 21 bases between the two germline ends. This CDR3 reads CASSPSAQGQSGYTF. As DNA, the CDR3 is TGTGCCAGCAGCCCATCGGCCCAGGGCCAGTCCGGCTACACCTTC.

The CDR3 sequence: CASSPTGVNTEAFF. CDR3 nucleotide sequence: TGTGCCAGCAGCCCGACAGGGGTGAACACTGAAGCTTTCTTT. The chain joins TRBV7-9 to TRBJ1-1; 8 bases match TRBD1. CDR1 SEHNR and CDR2 FQNEAQ come from the germline V gene (reference sequence). Unmatched junction bases numbered 2, after V lost 5 bases and J lost 0 bases. There are 14 residues in the CDR3.

The V call is TRBV11-1, the J call TRBJ2-1; 7 bases line up with TRBD2. CDR3 length: 13 amino acids. V gave up 2 bases and J gave up 8 bases; unmatched junction bases: 3. CDR1 is SGHAT and CDR2 is FQDESV in the germline V gene (reference sequence). The DNA for the CDR3 is TGTGCCAGCAGCTTAAGCCTAGCGGATGAGCAGTTCTTC. Its translation: CASSLSLADEQFF. The full variable domain, rest sourced from reference TRBV11-1 and TRBJ2-1, is EAEVAQSPRYKITEKSQAVAFWCDPISGHATLYWYRQILGQGPELLVQFQDESVVDDSQLPKDRFSAERLKGVDSTLKIQPAELGDSAMYLCASSLSLADEQFFGPGTRLTVL.

V gene TRBV28 combines with J gene TRBJ2-2, with a tentative D call TRBD2 (5 bases). The V gene's germline CDR1 is MDHEN and CDR2 SYDVKM. The CDR3 consists of 15 residues. Trimming removed 3 bases from V and 9 bases from J, with 17 bases in between. The CDR3 spells CASSFGLPGSWELFF. In nucleotides, the CDR3 is TGTGCCAGCAGTTTCGGACTGCCGGGCTCCTGGGAGCTGTTTTTT.

The chain uses TRBV5-1 and TRBJ2-2, with D perhaps assigned TRBD1 or TRBD2 (7 bases each). With 3 bases removed from V and 4 bases from J, the gap between germline ends came to 19 bases. The CDR3 is 17 residues long. The germline V gene encodes CDR1 SGHRS and CDR2 YFSETQ. CDR3 DNA sequence: TGCGCCAGCAGCTCGGTCCAGGGGGGGAGAGGCACCGGGGAGCTGTTTTTT. Protein: CASSSVQGGRGTGELFF.